The rows below give T cell receptor beta chains drawn from one sample of a study of T-cell reconstitution after alpha-beta-depleted transplantation in children. TCRdb used MiXCR to reprocess the PCR reads, holding one entry per CDR3 protein. The data hold fewer than 550,000 distinct CDR3 sequences, with about an eighth observed a single time. The sample here was PBMCs, mostly from graft donor cells, taken 180 days after TCRalphabeta/CD19-depleted stem cell transplant. These receptor sequences come from a female patient aged 2-9 years who had a stem cell transplant for aplastic anemia, so the T cells may come from the graft donor. Each CDR3 is given with its conserved first and last residue. D genes are given only for firm matches. Not every row has a clone size; where given, it reads once, few, many or a size class.

d_call: NA; j_call: TRBJ2-1; v_call: TRBV10-3; clone_size: NA; cdr3_nt: TGTGCCATCAGTGAGGGGGGCCACGGGACAAAGACACACTCCTACAATGAGCAGTTCTTC; cdr3_aa: CAISEGGHGTKTHSYNEQFF
d_call: NA; j_call: TRBJ2-1; v_call: TRBV4-2; clone_size: many; cdr3_nt: TGTGCCAGCAGCCAAGAAAAGGGAAGGAATGAGCAGTTCTTC; cdr3_aa: CASSQEKGRNEQFF
d_call: NA; j_call: TRBJ2-7; v_call: TRBV12-3/TRBV12-4; clone_size: few; cdr3_nt: TGTGCCACTAGCTCGGCCGGAAACTACGAGCAGTACTTC; cdr3_aa: CATSSAGNYEQYF
d_call: NA; j_call: TRBJ1-5; v_call: TRBV7-2; clone_size: NA; cdr3_nt: TGTGCCAGCAGCTTAGAGGGGTTCGTTCATCAGCCCCAGCATTTT; cdr3_aa: CASSLEGFVHQPQHF
d_call: TRBD1; j_call: TRBJ1-1; v_call: TRBV28; clone_size: few; cdr3_nt: TGTGCCAGCAGTGGGACAGGGTGGGGGACTGAAGCTTTCTTT; cdr3_aa: CASSGTGWGTEAFF
d_call: TRBD2; j_call: TRBJ2-5; v_call: TRBV12-3/TRBV12-4; clone_size: NA; cdr3_nt: TGTGCCAGCAGTTTCAGGGAGGGCCACCAAGAGACCCAGTACTTC; cdr3_aa: CASSFREGHQETQYF
d_call: NA; j_call: TRBJ2-5; v_call: TRBV28; clone_size: few; cdr3_nt: TGTGCCAGCAGTTCCCCCAAGACCCAGTACTTC; cdr3_aa: CASSSPKTQYF
d_call: NA; j_call: TRBJ1-1; v_call: TRBV18; clone_size: few; cdr3_nt: TGTGCCAGCTCACCAGGAAAAGGCTGGAACACTGAAGCTTTCTTT; cdr3_aa: CASSPGKGWNTEAFF
d_call: NA; j_call: TRBJ1-1; v_call: TRBV20-1; clone_size: many; cdr3_nt: TGCAGTGCTGACGGCGGCAACACTGAAGCTTTCTTT; cdr3_aa: CSADGGNTEAFF
d_call: NA; j_call: TRBJ1-4; v_call: TRBV6-1; clone_size: few; cdr3_nt: TGTGCCAGCAGGAACATCTACGCAACTAATGAAAAACTGTTTTTT; cdr3_aa: CASRNIYATNEKLFF
d_call: NA; j_call: TRBJ2-4; v_call: TRBV11-2; clone_size: NA; cdr3_nt: TGTGCCAGCACCAGACAGGCAGCCAAAAACATTCAGTACTTC; cdr3_aa: CASTRQAAKNIQYF
d_call: NA; j_call: TRBJ2-1; v_call: TRBV15; clone_size: few; cdr3_nt: TGTGCCACCAGCAGAGGGGGGCAAGGTTCCAATGAGCAGTTCTTC; cdr3_aa: CATSRGGQGSNEQFF
d_call: NA; j_call: TRBJ2-6; v_call: TRBV7-9; clone_size: many; cdr3_nt: TGTGCCAGCCTACCATCTGGGGCCAACGTCCTGACTTTC; cdr3_aa: CASLPSGANVLTF
d_call: TRBD2; j_call: TRBJ2-3; v_call: TRBV7-8; clone_size: NA; cdr3_nt: TGTGCCAGCAGCCGATCCTGGACTAGCGGATCCACAGATACGCAGTATTTT; cdr3_aa: CASSRSWTSGSTDTQYF
d_call: NA; j_call: TRBJ2-2; v_call: TRBV29-1; clone_size: few; cdr3_nt: TGCAGCGTTGAGGGGTGGGGGAACACCGGGGAGCTGTTTTTT; cdr3_aa: CSVEGWGNTGELFF
d_call: NA; j_call: TRBJ2-1; v_call: TRBV7-9; clone_size: NA; cdr3_nt: TGTGCCAGCAGCTTAGTAAGGGGCTCCAATGAGCAGTTCTTC; cdr3_aa: CASSLVRGSNEQFF
d_call: TRBD2; j_call: TRBJ2-1; v_call: TRBV20-1; clone_size: NA; cdr3_nt: TGCAGTGCGCCCCAATTGACTAGCGGGAGTTACAATGAGCAGTTCTTC; cdr3_aa: CSAPQLTSGSYNEQFF
d_call: NA; j_call: TRBJ1-5; v_call: TRBV7-6; clone_size: many; cdr3_nt: TGTGCCAGCACCCCGGATCCCGGACAGCCCCAGCATTTT; cdr3_aa: CASTPDPGQPQHF
d_call: NA; j_call: TRBJ2-1; v_call: TRBV12-3/TRBV12-4; clone_size: many; cdr3_nt: TGTGCCAGCAGTTTATCCCATGAGCAGTTCTTC; cdr3_aa: CASSLSHEQFF
d_call: NA; j_call: TRBJ1-1; v_call: TRBV4-2; clone_size: NA; cdr3_nt: TGTGCCAGCAGCCAAGGGAGGCCAGGGGAGGGCACTGAAGCTTTCTTT; cdr3_aa: CASSQGRPGEGTEAFF
d_call: NA; j_call: TRBJ2-1; v_call: TRBV20-1; clone_size: few; cdr3_nt: TGCAGTGCTAGAAGGGGGGCACATGAGCAGTTCTTC; cdr3_aa: CSARRGAHEQFF
d_call: TRBD1; j_call: TRBJ2-3; v_call: TRBV24-1; clone_size: few; cdr3_nt: TGTGCCACCAGTGATTCCCCCGACAGGGGAGGCCCAGATACGCAGTATTTT; cdr3_aa: CATSDSPDRGGPDTQYF
d_call: NA; j_call: TRBJ1-1; v_call: TRBV19; clone_size: few; cdr3_nt: TGTGCCAGTAGGAGATACAAAGACAATGAAGCTTTCTTT; cdr3_aa: CASRRYKDNEAFF
d_call: NA; j_call: TRBJ2-2; v_call: TRBV3-1; clone_size: NA; cdr3_nt: TGTGCCAGCAGCCCCCCCCTAGTGCACGGGGAGCTGTTTTTT; cdr3_aa: CASSPPLVHGELFF
d_call: NA; j_call: TRBJ1-5; v_call: TRBV19; clone_size: few; cdr3_nt: TGTGCCAGTAGCCCGGGGGGGACACCTGTTTGGCCCCAGCATTTT; cdr3_aa: CASSPGGTPVWPQHF
d_call: NA; j_call: TRBJ2-1; v_call: TRBV28; clone_size: few; cdr3_nt: TGTGCCAGCAGTCCCCCGCGAGGAGGGTCCTACAATGAGCAGTTCTTC; cdr3_aa: CASSPPRGGSYNEQFF
d_call: NA; j_call: TRBJ2-7; v_call: TRBV5-1; clone_size: few; cdr3_nt: TGCGCCAGCAACGTGGGGGGTACAGACGAGCAGTACTTC; cdr3_aa: CASNVGGTDEQYF
d_call: NA; j_call: TRBJ2-3; v_call: TRBV5-6; clone_size: few; cdr3_nt: TGTGCCAGCAGCTTGGGTGGCCCGGGGGATACGCAGTATTTT; cdr3_aa: CASSLGGPGDTQYF
d_call: TRBD2; j_call: TRBJ2-1; v_call: TRBV4-3; clone_size: many; cdr3_nt: TGCGCCAGCACCTGGACTAGCGGAGCTGGTGAGCAGTTCTTC; cdr3_aa: CASTWTSGAGEQFF
d_call: TRBD2; j_call: TRBJ2-1; v_call: TRBV27; clone_size: few; cdr3_nt: TGTGCCAGCAGACAACTAGCGGGAGGCCCCAATGAGCAGTTCTTC; cdr3_aa: CASRQLAGGPNEQFF